The entry below gives a single T cell receptor (beta chain) sequence along with its context. The antigen remains undetermined. Sequencing used immunoSEQ multiplex PCR; TCRdb keeps in-frame clones, though not all of them. Here the sample spans about 11,000 clones, just under 30% being singletons. Germline V gives CDR1 MNHGY, CDR2 SAAAGT. V shed 3 bases and J shed 9 bases, with 9 bases lying between them. The CDR3 runs 13 residues. This sample stems from a study of T cells in localized non-small cell lung cancer. Study-level results: Heterogeneity within the tumor remains possible, as just one region underwent sequencing. Adjacent uninvolved lung had the highest clonality, suggesting focused antigen responses. The study detected a median around 50 of the top 100 tumor clones in adjacent lung. Increased T cell density in blood showed an association with longer overall survival.

Sequencing used lung tumor tissue, obtained before any cancer treatment. The TCR comes from a man aged 40 to 69 with stage I lung adenocarcinoma. The chain combines TRBV6-8 with TRBJ1-6; D may be TRBD1 (6 bases). CDR3 residues: CASSYSRGSPLHF. CDR3 nucleotides: TGTGCCAGCAGTTATTCCAGGGGTTCACCCCTCCACTTT.